This T cell receptor (beta chain) originates from a study of graft-versus-host responses after intestinal transplantation. Intraepithelial lymphocytes and lamina propria lymphocytes were released through processing of graft tissue. CDR3 length equals 16 residues. CDR1 is MRHNA, CDR2 SNTAGT, per germline. The ends lost 2 bases at V and 3 bases at J; junction bases unmatched: 6. This clone appeared once. This table comes from immunoSEQ multiplex PCR, and its TCRdb copy is limited to in-frame clones, with some not included. The sample lists 15,000 to 20,000 clones, 80% occurring once. The sequence was obtained from a human patient who received an intestinal transplant, so some T cells may come from the graft donor. The sequencing used ileum tissue, collected approximately 110 days after intestinal transplant. The chain has TRBV6-4 and TRBJ1-1; TRBD1 matches 10 bases. The CDR3 nucleotides are TGTGCCAGCAGTGACAGAGCCGGGACAGGGGACACTGAAGCTTTCTTT. It specifies CASSDRAGTGDTEAFF.